This T cell receptor (beta chain) was identified in a study of blood T cell repertoires in COVID-19. Study at large: The study drew acute and convalescent COVID-19 samples from the United States, Italy and Spain. From T cells, B-cell-depleted T cells, or PBMCs came the material, which was cDNA or gDNA.

In the source study's methods: How many nucleated cells were present was estimated from reference gene primer amplification. Profiled with immunoSEQ multiplex PCR; TCRdb holds only in-frame clones, not every one. That table gives V, J and clone size, and the DNA gave D and trimming. This table holds roughly 200,000 clones, around nine tenths found once. This clone was recorded many times. J lost 3 bases, V lost 7 bases, and 7 bases had no gene match. The CDR3 runs to 14 residues. Germline V gene lookup returns CDR1 SNHLY and CDR2 FYNNEI. This chain connects TRBV2 to TRBJ2-7, with TRBD2 matching 9 bases. The TCR was taken from a man between 18 and 35 years old with active or convalescent COVID-19. The sequencing input was peripheral blood. The CDR3 DNA sequence: TGTGCCAGCAATATTATAGCGGGGGACTACGAGCAGTACTTC. Its protein product is CASNIIAGDYEQYF.